These 15 T cell receptor beta chains came from one sample sequenced in a study of blood T cell repertoires in COVID-19. Sequenced by immunoSEQ multiplex PCR; TCRdb stores in-frame clones only, minus some. The sample includes a few hundred thousand clones, about 86% seen only once; the top ten take roughly 2.2%. Sequencing was carried out using peripheral blood. Source of these receptors: a woman aged 45-60 years with acute or convalescent COVID-19.

The V gene is TRBV12-3 or TRBV12-4, the J gene TRBJ2-3, with D uncertain. Trimming shortened V by 1 base and J by 11 bases, and 10 bases separated the two germline ends. This CDR3 comprises 12 residues. In nucleotides, the CDR3 is TGTGCCAGCAGTTTAGTCCAAATCGGGCAGTATTTT. Translation gives CASSLVQIGQYF.

The chain recombines TRBV11-2 with TRBJ1-2; 9 bases align to TRBD1. Germline CDR1 and CDR2: SGHAT and FQNNGV. CDR3 length: 14 amino acids. J lost 8 bases, V lost 6 bases, and 10 bases had no gene match. The CDR3 reads CASRQPGQGLGYTF. CDR3 nucleotides: TGTGCCAGCAGGCAACCGGGACAGGGTCTCGGCTACACCTTC.

V usage is TRBV11-3 and J usage is TRBJ2-1; TRBD1 might be the D (7 bases). Trimming stripped 5 bases from V and 4 bases from J, with 15 bases between. Per germline, CDR1 SGHNT and CDR2 YENEEA. The CDR3 length is 15 residues. In DNA form, the CDR3 reads TGTGCCAGCAGCCACACCAGGGGGGAATACAATGAGCAGTTCTTC. This sequence encodes CASSHTRGEYNEQFF.

This chain joins TRBV23-1 and TRBJ1-1, with 9 positions matching TRBD1. TRBV23-1 is an open reading frame, and its role is uncertain. The ends lost 6 bases at V and 6 bases at J; junction bases unmatched: 11. The CDR3 contains 15 residues. Written as DNA, the CDR3 is TGCGCCAGCAGCCGTCGGGGGGGACAGGGTGCTGAAGCTTTCTTT. Translating gives CASSRRGGQGAEAFF.

The chain has TRBV9 and TRBJ2-7; 9 bases agree with TRBD2. V was pared by 2 bases and J by 3 bases, with 9 bases of the junction left unmatched. Germline loops: CDR1 SGDLS, CDR2 YYNGEE. CDR3 length: 16 residues. The CDR3 sequence: CASSVDDGLAIYEQYF. The CDR3 region has the DNA TGTGCCAGCAGCGTCGACGACGGACTAGCGATCTACGAGCAGTACTTC.

The chain uses TRBV18 and TRBJ2-3; TRBD1 matches at 7 bases. V was clipped by 3 bases and J by 2 bases; unmatched bases: 17. Germline V gives CDR1 KGHSH, CDR2 LQKENI. The CDR3 extends over 19 amino acids. The CDR3 coding sequence is TGTGCCAGCTCACCCACCGCGGACAGGCCGGTTCATGTCACAGATACGCAGTATTTT. Translating gives CASSPTADRPVHVTDTQYF.

This clone was counted a few times. J is TRBJ1-1 and V is TRBV15; TRBD1 aligns across 10 bases. This CDR3 comprises 16 residues. With V trimmed by 5 bases and J by 0 bases, 6 bases remained unmatched. Per germline, CDR1 LNHNV and CDR2 YYDKDF (reference sequence). The CDR3 bases are TGTGCCACCAGCTGGAGACAGGGGGCTGTGAACACTGAAGCTTTCTTT. Its protein is CATSWRQGAVNTEAFF.

The chain recombines TRBV3-1 (or the pseudogene TRBV3-2) with TRBJ2-1, with 7 bases identical to TRBD1. V shed 4 bases, J shed 5 bases, and the junction held 5 bases outside the gene matches. CDR1 LGHDT and CDR2 YNNKEL come from the germline V gene (reference sequence). The CDR3 loop spans 14 amino acids. This chain's CDR3 is CASSLGTVDNEQFF. Written as DNA, the CDR3 is TGTGCCAGCAGCCTTGGGACAGTCGACAATGAGCAGTTCTTC.

The chain recombines TRBV12-3 or TRBV12-4 with TRBJ1-4; D perhaps matches TRBD1 (5 bases). The CDR3 extends over 11 amino acids. V lost 8 bases to trimming and J lost 8 bases, with 9 bases between them. CDR3 region: CASGAGEKLFF. CDR3 in DNA: TGTGCCAGCGGGGCAGGGGAAAAACTGTTTTTT.

The rearrangement uses TRBV5-1 and TRBJ1-1, with TRBD1 matching 9 bases. Germline values: CDR1 SGHRS, CDR2 YFSETQ. There are 15 residues in the CDR3. Trimming cost V 6 bases and J 1 base; bases outside gene matches: 7. CDR3 nucleotide sequence: TGCGCCAGCAAGCCCCGGACAGGGGAGAACACTGAAGCTTTCTTT. As protein: CASKPRTGENTEAFF.

V and J are TRBV6-2 or TRBV6-3 and TRBJ2-7; tentative D call: TRBD1 (5 bases). V lost 2 bases, J lost 6 bases, and 8 bases lay in between. The V gene's germline CDR1 is MNHEY and CDR2 SVGEGT. CDR3 size: 12 residues. Written as DNA, the CDR3 is TGTGCCAGCAGTTACCCTGGGGCCGAGCAGTACTTC. It is translated as CASSYPGAEQYF.

The genes are TRBV10-3 and TRBJ2-1; 8 nucleotides agree with TRBD1. Trimming cost V 3 bases and J 0 bases; bases outside gene matches: 10. Per the germline V gene, CDR1 is ENHRY and CDR2 is SYGVKD. CDR3 length: 18 amino acids. CDR3 coding DNA: TGTGCCATCAGTGAATTTCCAGGGGGCGTTGGCTCCTACAATGAGCAGTTCTTC. Translated, it gives CAISEFPGGVGSYNEQFF.

This chain links TRBV19 with TRBJ1-5; perhaps TRBD1 as D (5 bases). Germline V gene data show CDR1 as LNHDA and CDR2 as SQIVND (reference sequence). The CDR3 is 12 residues long. Between the trimmed V and J ends, which lost 9 bases and 3 bases, there was a span of 9 bases. The CDR3 bases are TGTGCCAGCAGACAGCACAATCAGCCCCAGCATTTT. Encoded protein: CASRQHNQPQHF.

The DNA of the CDR3 is TGTGCCTGGGAGAACTGGCAGGGTAATAACTATGGCTACACCTTC. As protein: CAWENWQGNNYGYTF. The V gene is TRBV30, the J gene TRBJ1-2; weak D call: TRBD1 (5 bases). Germline V gives CDR1 GTSNPN, CDR2 SVGIG (reference sequence). V lost 5 bases, J lost 1 base, and 17 bases lay in between. CDR3 length: 15 residues.

The chain uses TRBV10-3 and TRBJ1-1, with 7 bases matching TRBD1. Germline loops: CDR1 ENHRY, CDR2 SYGVKD. This CDR3 has 13 amino acids. Germline trimming cut 9 bases from V and 4 bases from J; bases unmatched to any gene: 8. CDR3 region: CAMAGQYSTEAFF. DNA for the CDR3: TGTGCCATGGCGGGACAGTACAGCACTGAAGCTTTCTTT.